This T cell receptor beta chain emerged from a study of blood T cell repertoires in COVID-19. Study overall: Sites in the United States, Italy and Spain provided acute and convalescent COVID-19 samples.

Measured with immunoSEQ multiplex PCR; TCRdb has only the in-frame clones, and not every one. The data show around 300,000 clones, over 70% seen once. The TCR comes from a man aged 25 to 40 who had recovered from COVID-19. What was sequenced was PBMCs or T cells enriched from blood (not recorded which).

The chain's CDR3 is CASSDRDRWPRGSYEQYF. CDR3 DNA sequence: TGTGCCAGCAGTGACAGGGACCGCTGGCCGCGGGGCTCCTACGAGCAGTACTTC. The rearrangement links TRBV6-4 to TRBJ2-7, with TRBD2 as a possible D gene (6 bases). Germline V lookup: CDR1 MRHNA, CDR2 SNTAGT. V lost 2 bases, J lost 0 bases, and 20 bases lay in between. CDR3 length equals 18 residues.